Following are 5 T cell receptor beta chains from one sample sequenced in a study of beta chain features in type 1 diabetes. Expressed TCRB transcripts were sequenced, since all the RNA that had been isolated was reverse transcribed. Sequencing used immunoSEQ multiplex PCR; TCRdb keeps in-frame clones, though not all of them. This table holds more than 250,000 clones, about a fifth found once. Overall study results and limits: Moderate but significant shortening of TCRB CDR3s was recorded in all four CD4+ subsets from Type 1 diabetes patients.

No antigen is known for these receptors. Sample: naive CD4+ T cells from blood. Source of these receptors: a woman aged 40-49 years with type 1 diabetes.

The V gene is TRBV18, the J gene TRBJ2-5, with 10 bases matching TRBD1. V was clipped by 6 bases and J by 4 bases; unmatched bases: 8. This CDR3 contains 15 residues. Germline CDR1 reads KGHSH; CDR2 reads LQKENI. The DNA of the CDR3 is TGTGCCAGCTCCCAGGGACAGGGGAGAGCAGAGACCCAGTACTTC. This translates into CASSQGQGRAETQYF.

The rearrangement joins TRBV5-4 to TRBJ2-7; the D is unclear. Germline CDR1 SGHNT, CDR2 YYREEE (reference sequence). V lost 4 bases and J 4 bases, leaving 9 bases between the germline ends. The length of the CDR3 is 12 residues. The CDR3 sequence is CASSDGVYEQYF. The CDR3 bases are TGTGCCAGCAGCGATGGAGTTTACGAGCAGTACTTC.

CDR3 DNA sequence: TGTGCCAGCAGCTCTCTTGCGTTAGAGGGGGCGAAAACCTTC. It translates to CASSSLALEGAKTF. V gene TRBV5-4 combines with J gene TRBJ1-2; 7 bases are a match to TRBD1. This CDR3 is built from 14 residues. In germline, CDR1 is SGHNT, CDR2 YYREEE (reference sequence). Germline trimming cut 3 bases from V and 14 bases from J; bases unmatched to any gene: 16.

This clone was seen a few times. The V call is TRBV5-4, the J call TRBJ2-1; TRBD2 agrees at 13 bases. This CDR3 comprises 15 residues. The germline V gene has CDR1 SGHNT and CDR2 YYREEE (reference sequence). The V segment lost 4 bases and the J segment 4 bases; nucleotides outside the gene matches: 2. This chain's CDR3 is CASSGTSGAYNEQFF. The CDR3 DNA is TGTGCCAGCAGCGGGACTAGCGGGGCTTACAATGAGCAGTTCTTC.

The chain links TRBV5-4 to TRBJ2-3, with 8 bases aligning to TRBD1. This CDR3 comprises 13 residues. Germline V gene data show CDR1 as SGHNT and CDR2 as YYREEE (reference sequence). After removal of 6 bases from V and 9 bases from J, the junction contained 9 bases not matched to a gene. The chain's CDR3 is CASTPTGENTQYF. The CDR3 nucleotides read TGTGCCAGCACCCCGACAGGGGAAAACACGCAGTATTTT. The entire variable domain, with the rest obtained from reference TRBV5-4 and TRBJ2-3, is as follows: ETGVTQSPTHLIKTRGQQVTLRCSSQSGHNTVSWYQQALGQGPQFIFQYYREEENGRGNFPPRFSGLQFPNYSSELNVNALELDDSALYLCASTPTGENTQYFGPGTRLTVL.